The 12 T cell receptor beta chains below were found in one sample sequenced in a study of identical twins. TCRdb used MiXCR to reprocess the 5' RACE reads, holding one entry per CDR3 protein. The sample yields some 1,600,000 distinct CDR3 sequences, about 30% seen once. The sample was cord blood. These receptors were collected from a newborn girl in good health.

This clonotype was counted a few times. CDR3 region: CAISGDRFSYEQYF. CDR3 sequence (DNA): TGTGCCATCAGTGGGGACAGGTTCTCCTACGAGCAGTACTTC. The chain couples TRBV10-3 to TRBJ2-7, with TRBD1 matching over 8 bases. Trimming removed 4 bases from V and 0 bases from J; junction bases left unmatched: 2. In germline, CDR1 is ENHRY, CDR2 SYGVKD. CDR3 length equals 14 residues.

This clonotype has just a few counts. The chain has TRBV3-1 and TRBJ2-1, with 11 nucleotides matching TRBD2. This CDR3 contains 16 residues. In germline, CDR1 is LGHDT, CDR2 YNNKEL (reference sequence). V trimming: 6 bases; J trimming: 6 bases; junction bases outside the gene matches: 10. The CDR3 nucleotides are TGTGCCAGCAGTCCGCTAGCGGGGGGCCCTCTCAATGAGCAGTTCTTC. It yields the protein CASSPLAGGPLNEQFF.

This clonotype came up many times. The chain combines TRBV20-1 with TRBJ2-1; TRBD2 is a possible D gene (5 bases). The CDR3 is made up of 13 amino acids. The germline V gene encodes CDR1 DFQATT and CDR2 SNEGSKA (reference sequence). Trimming removed 7 bases from V and 0 bases from J, with 10 bases in between. CDR3 DNA: TGCAGTGTTACGGGAAGCTCCTACAATGAGCAGTTCTTC. Its translation: CSVTGSSYNEQFF.

This clonotype was seen a handful of times. V and J are TRBV20-1 and TRBJ1-1; D ambiguous. The CDR3 runs 12 residues. Germline CDR1 is DFQATT and CDR2 is SNEGSKA (reference sequence). Trimming took 5 bases from V and 1 from J, leaving 8 bases between them. CDR3 amino acids: CSALTENTEAFF. For the CDR3, the DNA is TGCAGTGCTCTGACGGAGAACACTGAAGCTTTCTTT.

This clonotype was counted only a few times. The CDR3 here is CSAKGGQGDTQYF. Here the CDR3 DNA reads TGCAGTGCTAAGGGAGGCCAGGGCGATACGCAGTATTTT. V usage is TRBV20-1 and J usage is TRBJ2-3; a weak D match, TRBD2 (6 bases). With 4 bases removed from V and 6 bases from J, the gap between germline ends came to 14 bases. The CDR3 is made up of 13 amino acids. Germline values: CDR1 DFQATT, CDR2 SNEGSKA (reference sequence).

This chain joins TRBV12-3 or TRBV12-4 and TRBJ2-1, with D unclear. This CDR3 region has 13 residues. Trimming pared 3 bases from V and 13 bases from J, leaving 16 bases between. CDR3 sequence: CASSFSQRETQFF. The CDR3 nucleotides read TGTGCCAGCAGTTTCTCGCAGCGAGAGACCCAGTTCTTC.

This chain joins TRBV5-1 and TRBJ1-1, with D tentatively TRBD1 (6 bases). CDR3 length: 15 residues. Between the trimmed V and J ends, which lost 3 bases and 0 bases, there was a span of 12 bases. The V gene's germline CDR1 is SGHRS and CDR2 YFSETQ. The CDR3 sequence: CASSSRTEVNTEAFF. CDR3 in DNA: TGCGCCAGCAGCTCACGGACAGAAGTGAACACTGAAGCTTTCTTT.

The rearrangement uses TRBV5-1 and TRBJ2-7, with D possibly TRBD1 on 5 matching bases. This CDR3 region has 14 residues. Germline-derived CDR1 and CDR2 are SGHRS and YFSETQ. Trimming took 0 bases from V and 2 from J, leaving 9 bases between them. CDR3 protein: CASSLVPTAYEQYF. Written as DNA, the CDR3 is TGCGCCAGCAGCTTGGTGCCGACAGCCTACGAGCAGTACTTC.

This clonotype was seen ten or more times. The chain recombines TRBV29-1 with TRBJ2-7, with a weak D call TRBD1 (6 bases). The CDR3 is 12 amino acids. V was cut by 4 bases and J by 3 bases, with 10 bases left in between. Germline-derived CDR1 and CDR2 are SQVTM and ANQGSEA. The CDR3 DNA reads as TGCAGCGTTGCCGAACAGGGCTACGAGCAGTACTTC. Protein sequence: CSVAEQGYEQYF.

The rearrangement uses TRBV19 and TRBJ2-3; D may match TRBD1 or TRBD2 (5 bases each). The CDR3 length is 16 residues. Trimming left V 5 bases short and J 2 bases short, with 17 bases between. Per the germline V gene, CDR1 is LNHDA and CDR2 is SQIVND (reference sequence). The CDR3 protein is CASSRDGSLPTDTQYF. In nucleotides, the CDR3 is TGTGCCAGTAGTCGGGACGGATCCCTCCCCACAGATACGCAGTATTTT. Together with reference TRBV19 and TRBJ2-3, the CDR3 gives the full variable domain: DGGITQSPKYLFRKEGQNVTLSCEQNLNHDAMYWYRQDPGQGLRLIYYSQIVNDFQKGDIAEGYSVSREKKESFPLTVTSAQKNPTAFYLCASSRDGSLPTDTQYFGPGTRLTVL.

This chain joins TRBV25-1 and TRBJ2-2; TRBD1 agrees at 9 bases. Germline V CDR1 and CDR2: MGHDK, SYGVNS. This CDR3 has 16 amino acids. Trimming took 4 bases from V and 7 from J; bases not matched to a gene: 10. The CDR3 here is CASSGWDRADNGELFF. DNA for the CDR3: TGTGCCAGCAGTGGGTGGGACAGGGCGGATAACGGGGAGCTGTTTTTT.

V usage is TRBV7-9 and J usage is TRBJ2-7; a possible D gene is TRBD1 (6 bases). Germline lookup yields CDR1 SEHNR and CDR2 FQNEAQ (reference sequence). The length of the CDR3 is 15 residues. With 5 bases removed from V and 4 bases from J, the gap between germline ends came to 18 bases. For the CDR3, the DNA is TGTGCCAGCAGCGTGGACAGTGCCTCACGGTACGAGCAGTACTTC. This translates into CASSVDSASRYEQYF. Full variable domain (rest looked up from reference TRBV7-9 and TRBJ2-7): DTGVSQNPRHKITKRGQNVTFRCDPISEHNRLYWYRQTLGQGPEFLTYFQNEAQLEKSRLLSDRFSAERPKGSFSTLEIQRTEQGDSAMYLCASSVDSASRYEQYFGPGTRLTVT.